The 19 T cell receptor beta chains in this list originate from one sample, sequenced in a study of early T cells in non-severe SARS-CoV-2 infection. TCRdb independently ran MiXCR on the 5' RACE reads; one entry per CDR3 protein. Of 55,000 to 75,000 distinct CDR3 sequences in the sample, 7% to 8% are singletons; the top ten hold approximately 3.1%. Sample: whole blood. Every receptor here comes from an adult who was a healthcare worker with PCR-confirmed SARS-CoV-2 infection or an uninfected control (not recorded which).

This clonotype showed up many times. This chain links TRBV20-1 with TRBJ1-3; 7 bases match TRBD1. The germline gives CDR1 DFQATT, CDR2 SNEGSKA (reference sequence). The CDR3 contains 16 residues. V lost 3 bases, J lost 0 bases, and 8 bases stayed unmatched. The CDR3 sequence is CSARGARGSSGNTIYF. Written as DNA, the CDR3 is TGCAGTGCTAGGGGGGCCAGGGGGAGCTCTGGAAACACCATATATTTT.

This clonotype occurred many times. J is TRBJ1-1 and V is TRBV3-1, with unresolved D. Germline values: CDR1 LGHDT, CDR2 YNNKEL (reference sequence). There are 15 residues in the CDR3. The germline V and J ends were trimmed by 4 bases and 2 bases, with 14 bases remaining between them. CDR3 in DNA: TGTGCCAGCAGCCCTTTCCCCGGGAGTAACACTGAAGCTTTCTTT. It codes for CASSPFPGSNTEAFF. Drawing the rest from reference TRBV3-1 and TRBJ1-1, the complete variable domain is DTAVSQTPKYLVTQMGNDKSIKCEQNLGHDTMYWYKQDSKKFLKIMFSYNNKELIINETVPNRFSPKSPDKAHLNLHINSLELGDSAVYFCASSPFPGSNTEAFFGQGTRLTVV.

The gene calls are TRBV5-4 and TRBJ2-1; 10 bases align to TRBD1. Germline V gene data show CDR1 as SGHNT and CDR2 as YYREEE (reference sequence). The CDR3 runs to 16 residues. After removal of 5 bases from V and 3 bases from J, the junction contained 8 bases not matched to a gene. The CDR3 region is CASSSDGTGVYNEQFF. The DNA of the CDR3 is TGTGCCAGCAGTTCCGACGGGACAGGGGTCTACAATGAGCAGTTCTTC.

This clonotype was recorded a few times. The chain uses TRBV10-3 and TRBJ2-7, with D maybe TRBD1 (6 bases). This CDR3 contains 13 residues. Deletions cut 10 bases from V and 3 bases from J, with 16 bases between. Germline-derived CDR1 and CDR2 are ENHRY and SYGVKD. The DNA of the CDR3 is TGTGCCACTCGGGACACTACAGACTACGAGCAGTACTTC. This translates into CATRDTTDYEQYF.

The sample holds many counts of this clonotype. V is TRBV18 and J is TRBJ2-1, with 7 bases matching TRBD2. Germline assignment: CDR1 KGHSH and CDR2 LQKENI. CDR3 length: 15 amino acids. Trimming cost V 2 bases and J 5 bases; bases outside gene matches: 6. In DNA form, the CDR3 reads TGTGCCAGCTCACCAAGGAGGGAGGGAGACAATGAGCAGTTCTTC. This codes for CASSPRREGDNEQFF.

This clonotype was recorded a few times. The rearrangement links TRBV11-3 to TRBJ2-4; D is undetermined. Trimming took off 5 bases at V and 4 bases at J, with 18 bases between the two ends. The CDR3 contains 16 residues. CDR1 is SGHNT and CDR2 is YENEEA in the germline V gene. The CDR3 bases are TGTGCCAGCAGCGTCAGCGACGGAGACACAAAAAACATTCAGTACTTC. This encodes CASSVSDGDTKNIQYF. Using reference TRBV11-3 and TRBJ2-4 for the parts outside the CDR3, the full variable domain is EAGVVQSPRYKIIEKKQPVAFWCNPISGHNTLYWYLQNLGQGPELLIRYENEEAVDDSQLPKDRFSAERLKGVDSTLKIQPAELGDSAVYLCASSVSDGDTKNIQYFGAGTRLSVL.

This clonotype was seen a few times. CDR3 nucleotides: TGTGCCACCAGTGAGGCGACAGGCGATCAGCCCCAGCATTTT. This codes for CATSEATGDQPQHF. The gene calls are TRBV24-1 and TRBJ1-5; TRBD1 might be the D (6 bases). With 4 bases removed from V and 5 bases from J, the gap between germline ends came to 11 bases. CDR1 and CDR2 from the germline V gene are KGHDR and SFDVKD. The CDR3 totals 14 residues.

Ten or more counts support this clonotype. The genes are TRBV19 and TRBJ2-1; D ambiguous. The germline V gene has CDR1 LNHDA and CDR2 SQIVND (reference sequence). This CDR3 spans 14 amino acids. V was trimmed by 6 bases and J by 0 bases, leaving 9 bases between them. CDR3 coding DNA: TGTGCCAGTAGACCAAAAGGCTCCTACAATGAGCAGTTCTTC. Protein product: CASRPKGSYNEQFF.

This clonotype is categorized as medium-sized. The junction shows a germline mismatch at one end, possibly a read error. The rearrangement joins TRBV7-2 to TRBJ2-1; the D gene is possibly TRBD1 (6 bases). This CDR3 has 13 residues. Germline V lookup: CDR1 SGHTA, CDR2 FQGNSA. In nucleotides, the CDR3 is TGTGCCAGCAGCCAGGGGCACTACAATGGGCAGTTCTTC. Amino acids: CASSQGHYNGQFF.

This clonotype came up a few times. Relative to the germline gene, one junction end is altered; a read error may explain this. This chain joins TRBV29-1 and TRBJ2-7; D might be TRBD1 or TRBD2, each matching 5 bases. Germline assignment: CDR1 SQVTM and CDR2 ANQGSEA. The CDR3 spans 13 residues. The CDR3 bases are TGCAGCGTTAAAGACATTGGGGGTTACGAGCAGTACTTC. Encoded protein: CSVKDIGGYEQYF.

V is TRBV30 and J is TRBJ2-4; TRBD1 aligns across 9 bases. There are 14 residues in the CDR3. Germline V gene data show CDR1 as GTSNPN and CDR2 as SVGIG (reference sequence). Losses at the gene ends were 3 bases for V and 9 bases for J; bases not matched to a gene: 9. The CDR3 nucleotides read TGTGCCTGGAGAGACAGGGGGGCCGTCGCCATTCAGTACTTC. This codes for CAWRDRGAVAIQYF.

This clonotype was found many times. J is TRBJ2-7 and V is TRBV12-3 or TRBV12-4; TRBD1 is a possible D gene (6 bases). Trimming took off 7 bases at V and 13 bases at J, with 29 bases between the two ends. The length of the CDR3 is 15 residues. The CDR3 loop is CASTPQGHLSAQIYF. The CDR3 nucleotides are TGTGCCAGCACCCCCCAGGGGCATTTGTCTGCTCAAATCTACTTC.

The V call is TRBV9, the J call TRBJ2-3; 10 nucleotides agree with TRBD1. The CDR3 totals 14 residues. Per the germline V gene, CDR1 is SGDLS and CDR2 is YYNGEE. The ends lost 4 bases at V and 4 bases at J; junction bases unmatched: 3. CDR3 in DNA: TGTGCCAGCAGCCCGGACAGGGGGGCAGATACGCAGTATTTT. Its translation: CASSPDRGADTQYF.

In DNA form, the CDR3 reads TGTGCCAGCAGTTTATTAGGGGGAGATACGCAGTATTTT. Protein product: CASSLLGGDTQYF. The chain has TRBV28 and TRBJ2-3, with D possibly matching TRBD1 (6 bases). Germline V CDR1 and CDR2: MDHEN, SYDVKM. The germline V and J ends were trimmed by 1 base and 5 bases, with 7 bases remaining between them. The CDR3 is 13 amino acids.

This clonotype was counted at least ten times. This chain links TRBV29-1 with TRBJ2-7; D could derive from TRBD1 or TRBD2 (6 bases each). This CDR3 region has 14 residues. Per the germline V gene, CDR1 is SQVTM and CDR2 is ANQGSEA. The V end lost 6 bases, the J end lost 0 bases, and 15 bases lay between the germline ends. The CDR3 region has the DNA TGCAGCGTCTATGGAGGGGACAACTCCTACGAGCAGTACTTC. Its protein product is CSVYGGDNSYEQYF.

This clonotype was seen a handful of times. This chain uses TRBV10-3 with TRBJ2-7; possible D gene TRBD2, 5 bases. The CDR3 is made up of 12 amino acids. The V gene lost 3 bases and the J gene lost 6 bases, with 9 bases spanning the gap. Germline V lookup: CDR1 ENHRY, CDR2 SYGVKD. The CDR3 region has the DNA TGTGCCATCAGTGAATGGGAGTCCGAGCAGTACTTC. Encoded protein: CAISEWESEQYF.

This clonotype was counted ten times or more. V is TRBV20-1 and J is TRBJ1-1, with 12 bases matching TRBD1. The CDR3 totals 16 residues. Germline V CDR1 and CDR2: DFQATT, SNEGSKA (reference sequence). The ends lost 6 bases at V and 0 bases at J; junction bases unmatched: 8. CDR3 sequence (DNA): TGCAGTGCCGTACCGGGGACAGGGGGCCTGAACACTGAAGCTTTCTTT. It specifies CSAVPGTGGLNTEAFF.

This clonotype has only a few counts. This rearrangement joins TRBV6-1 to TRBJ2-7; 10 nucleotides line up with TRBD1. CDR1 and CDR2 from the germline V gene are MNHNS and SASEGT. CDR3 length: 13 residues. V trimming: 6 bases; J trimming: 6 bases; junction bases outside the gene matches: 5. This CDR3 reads CASSYRTGGEQYF. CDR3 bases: TGTGCCAGCAGCTACAGGACAGGGGGCGAGCAGTACTTC.

The CDR3 reads CASSIQGSHEQYF. DNA of the CDR3: TGTGCCAGCAGTATACAGGGTTCCCACGAGCAGTACTTC. J is TRBJ2-7 and V is TRBV27; TRBD1 might be the D (6 bases). This CDR3 region has 13 residues. The V gene's germline CDR1 is MNHEY and CDR2 SMNVEV (reference sequence). Between the trimmed V and J ends, which lost 5 bases and 5 bases, there was a span of 13 bases.